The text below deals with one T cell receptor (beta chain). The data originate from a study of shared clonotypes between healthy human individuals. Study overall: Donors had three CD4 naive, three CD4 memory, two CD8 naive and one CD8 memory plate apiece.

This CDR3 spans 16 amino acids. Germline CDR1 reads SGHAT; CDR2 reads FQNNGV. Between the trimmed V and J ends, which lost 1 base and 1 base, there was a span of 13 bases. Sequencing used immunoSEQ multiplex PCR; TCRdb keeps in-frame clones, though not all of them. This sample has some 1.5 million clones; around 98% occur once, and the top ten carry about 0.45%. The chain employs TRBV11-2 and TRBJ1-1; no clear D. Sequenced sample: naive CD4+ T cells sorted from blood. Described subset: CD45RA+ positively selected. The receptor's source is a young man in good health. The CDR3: CASSLVASYGNTEAFF. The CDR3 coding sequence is TGTGCCAGCAGCTTAGTGGCCTCCTACGGGAACACTGAAGCTTTCTTT.